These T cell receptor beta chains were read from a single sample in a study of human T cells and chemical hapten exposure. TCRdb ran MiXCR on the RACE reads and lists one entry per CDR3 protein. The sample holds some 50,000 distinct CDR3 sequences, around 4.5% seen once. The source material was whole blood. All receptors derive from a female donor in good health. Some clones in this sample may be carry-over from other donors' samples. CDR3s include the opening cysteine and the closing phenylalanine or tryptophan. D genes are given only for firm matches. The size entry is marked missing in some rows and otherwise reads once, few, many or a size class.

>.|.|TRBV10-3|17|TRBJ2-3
TGTGCCATCAGTGAACAGGGAAGTAAGTGGATGGCAGATACGCAGTATTTT
CAISEQGSKWMADTQYF
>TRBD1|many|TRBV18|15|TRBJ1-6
TGTGCCAGCTCGCCAGGAACAGGGGATGGTACACCCCTCCACTTT
CASSPGTGDGTPLHF
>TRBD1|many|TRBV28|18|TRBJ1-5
TGTGCCAGCAGTAGACCGCCCGCCGGGACAGGCAATTCACAGCCCCAGCATTTT
CASSRPPAGTGNSQPQHF
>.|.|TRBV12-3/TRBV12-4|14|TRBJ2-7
TGTGCCAGCAGTATACAGGGAAACTCCTACGAGCAGTACTTC
CASSIQGNSYEQYF
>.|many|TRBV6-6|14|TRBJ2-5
TGTGCCAGCAGTACGCGGGACATACAAGAGACCCAGTACTTC
CASSTRDIQETQYF
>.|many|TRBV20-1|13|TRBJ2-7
TGCAGTGCTAGAGTTGTCGCGGAGGGGGAGCAGTACTTC
CSARVVAEGEQYF
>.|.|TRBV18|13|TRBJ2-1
TGTGCCAGCTCACAACTAGAATGCACAGAGCAGTTCTTC
CASSQLECTEQFF
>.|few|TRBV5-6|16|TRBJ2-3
TGTGCCAGCAGCTTGGAGATCGGACGGCGGACAGATACGCAGTATTTT
CASSLEIGRRTDTQYF
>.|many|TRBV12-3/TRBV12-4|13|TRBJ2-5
TGTGCCAGCAGTACCCGGCCCCTGCCGACCCAGTACTTC
CASSTRPLPTQYF
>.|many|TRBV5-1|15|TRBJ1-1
TGCGCCAGCAGCAACGAACAGGGTATATCCTCCCAAGCTTTCTTT
CASSNEQGISSQAFF
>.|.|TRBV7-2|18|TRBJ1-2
TGTGCCAGCAGCCGCGGGGTAGGGGAAAGTCTCTCCCTTTATGGCTACACCTTC
CASSRGVGESLSLYGYTF